This T cell receptor (beta chain) comes out of a study of T cells in localized non-small cell lung cancer. V lost 2 bases, J lost 2 bases, and 10 bases lay in between. Germline assignment: CDR1 GTSNPN and CDR2 SVGIG (reference sequence). The length of the CDR3 is 14 residues. The study, taken as a whole, reports: A denser population of T cells in blood accompanied longer overall survival. Uninvolved neighboring lung showed the greatest T cell clonality, exceeding tumor. Sequence data derive from only one tumor region, so heterogeneity remains possible.

The protocol was immunoSEQ multiplex PCR, while the TCRdb copy is restricted to in-frame clones and leaves out a portion. The sample lists around 1,500 clones; about 20% were seen once. Comment on this clone: Its target is unknown.

Sample: lung tumor tissue, taken before any cancer treatment. The V call is TRBV30, the J call TRBJ1-3; unclear D gene. The clonotype originates from a male donor older than 55 with stage I lung adenocarcinoma. The CDR3 nucleotides read TGTGCCTGGAGTCGAAACGGGGCTGGAAACACCATATATTTT. This encodes CAWSRNGAGNTIYF.